These 27 T cell receptor beta chains were sequenced from one sample in a study of T-cell reconstitution after alpha-beta-depleted transplantation in children. During its preparation, the TCRbeta library received unique molecular identifiers. A single record per CDR3 protein comes from TCRdb applying MiXCR to the PCR reads. In the table there are approximately 230,000 distinct CDR3 sequences, 20% to 30% of which are singletons. Sequences were derived from PBMCs, sampled before TCRalphabeta/CD19-depleted stem cell transplant. The receptors stem from a girl aged 2-9 years with Fanconi anemia, due to receive a stem cell transplant.

This clonotype has just a few counts. V usage is TRBV29-1 and J usage is TRBJ2-5; 13 bases agree with TRBD2. The V gene end was trimmed by 3 bases and the J gene end by 5 bases; junction bases not matched to a gene: 9. Germline CDR1 is SQVTM and CDR2 is ANQGSEA. The CDR3 is made up of 16 amino acids. The CDR3 reads CSVEGQLAGGRETQYF. CDR3 bases: TGCAGCGTTGAGGGCCAACTAGCGGGAGGGAGGGAGACCCAGTACTTC.

There are a few counts of this clonotype. J is TRBJ2-1 and V is TRBV29-1; maybe TRBD2 (6 bases). The CDR3 totals 14 residues. From germline, CDR1 is SQVTM and CDR2 ANQGSEA. Trimming took 4 bases from V and 2 from J, leaving 12 bases between them. CDR3 DNA sequence: TGCAGCGTTGGGGGGACTGCCACCTACAATGAGCAGTTCTTC. Its translation is CSVGGTATYNEQFF.

This clonotype was recorded many times. The V gene is TRBV5-6, the J gene TRBJ2-3; a possible D gene is TRBD2 (6 bases). The CDR3 runs 14 residues. The germline CDR1 and CDR2 sequences are SGHDT and YYEEEE. V lost 0 bases to trimming and J lost 6 bases, with 11 bases between them. CDR3 DNA: TGTGCCAGCAGCTTGGTGGGGGGAGGTGATACGCAGTATTTT. The encoded protein is CASSLVGGGDTQYF.

This clonotype was seen repeatedly, ten times or more. This chain joins TRBV29-1 and TRBJ2-3, with TRBD2 matching over 12 bases. The J segment lost 2 bases and the V segment lost 4 bases, leaving 10 bases of the junction unmatched. The CDR3 sequence is 17 residues long. Germline CDR1 is SQVTM and CDR2 is ANQGSEA. The CDR3, as DNA: TGCAGCGTTGGGCCTAGCGGGAGGGCCCTTTCCACAGATACGCAGTATTTT. Amino acid sequence: CSVGPSGRALSTDTQYF.

This clonotype has a count of ten or more. The rearrangement joins TRBV29-1 to TRBJ2-1, with D tentatively TRBD1 (5 bases). The CDR3 is 14 residues long. The V gene's germline CDR1 is SQVTM and CDR2 ANQGSEA. The V end lost 4 bases, the J end lost 5 bases, and 15 bases lay between the germline ends. The CDR3 coding sequence is TGCAGCGTTGGGGTCAGGGTAATAAACAATGAGCAGTTCTTC. It yields the protein CSVGVRVINNEQFF.

The rearrangement uses TRBV7-9 and TRBJ1-1, with D unclear. Trimming shortened V by 1 base and J by 0 bases, and 24 bases separated the two germline ends. The CDR3 is made up of 20 amino acids. CDR1 and CDR2 from the germline V gene are SEHNR and FQNEAQ (reference sequence). The CDR3 spells CASSLESLGFVKWMNTEAFF. In DNA, the CDR3 is TGTGCCAGCAGCTTAGAAAGCTTGGGATTTGTCAAGTGGATGAACACTGAAGCTTTCTTT.

In its sample, this clonotype was seen many times. The V and J genes are TRBV29-1 and TRBJ2-7; 12 bases align to TRBD1. CDR3 length: 15 amino acids. J lost 10 bases, V lost 2 bases, and 12 bases had no gene match. The germline V gene has CDR1 SQVTM and CDR2 ANQGSEA. CDR3 in DNA: TGCAGCGTTGAATCGTCCGGGACAGGGGGCTTTAAACAGTACTTC. Translating it yields CSVESSGTGGFKQYF.

This chain connects TRBV20-1 to TRBJ2-1, with no clear D. The CDR3 consists of 10 residues. Trimming pared 1 base from V and 6 bases from J, leaving 1 base between. Germline CDR1 DFQATT, CDR2 SNEGSKA (reference sequence). The CDR3 spells CSARANEQFF. The CDR3 bases are TGCAGTGCTAGAGCCAATGAGCAGTTCTTC.

This clonotype showed up many times. The J gene is TRBJ2-7, the V gene TRBV15; TRBD1 matches at 8 bases. V lost 1 base to trimming and J lost 5 bases; unmatched junction nucleotides: 4. The CDR3 covers 14 residues. Germline V gene lookup returns CDR1 LNHNV and CDR2 YYDKDF (reference sequence). CDR3: CATSRVAGGHEQYF. As DNA, the CDR3 is TGTGCCACCAGCAGAGTCGCAGGGGGCCACGAGCAGTACTTC.

In this sample, this clonotype turned up many times. The rearrangement links TRBV29-1 to TRBJ2-1; D gene ambiguous. Looked up from germline, CDR1 is SQVTM and CDR2 is ANQGSEA. V was trimmed by 7 bases and J by 9 bases, leaving 7 bases between them. The CDR3 totals 9 residues. The DNA for the CDR3 is TGCAGCGCCGGTCCTGAGCAGTTCTTC. Translating it yields CSAGPEQFF.

This rearrangement joins TRBV12-3 or TRBV12-4 to TRBJ2-1; D is perhaps TRBD2 (5 bases). V lost 7 bases and J 0 bases, leaving 16 bases between the germline ends. This CDR3 is built from 16 residues. The CDR3 sequence: CASNFISASSYNEQFF. In nucleotides, the CDR3 is TGTGCCAGCAACTTCATTAGCGCGAGCTCCTACAATGAGCAGTTCTTC.

This clonotype was recorded many times. The V and J genes are TRBV6-5 and TRBJ2-5, with 8 bases lining up with TRBD2. The CDR3 runs to 18 residues. Trimming cost V 0 bases and J 5 bases; bases outside gene matches: 14. The V gene's germline CDR1 is MNHEY and CDR2 SVGAGI. The CDR3 coding sequence is TGTGCCAGCAGTTACTCGATATTGCGGGGGGCCGCTGTTGAGACCCAGTACTTC. Its protein product is CASSYSILRGAAVETQYF.

This clonotype occurred a few times. J is TRBJ1-6 and V is TRBV15; a weak D match, TRBD1 (5 bases). The germline V gene has CDR1 LNHNV and CDR2 YYDKDF (reference sequence). CDR3 length: 15 amino acids. V lost 6 bases to trimming and J lost 2 bases, with 11 bases between them. The CDR3 nucleotides are TGTGCCACCAGGGGGGAAACGCCCTATAATTCACCCCTCCACTTT. Translating it yields CATRGETPYNSPLHF.

The V and J genes are TRBV5-5 and TRBJ2-3, with 7 bases aligning to TRBD2. The CDR3 consists of 15 residues. Germline-derived CDR1 and CDR2 are SGHKS and YYEKEE (reference sequence). Germline trimming cut 4 bases from V and 2 bases from J; bases unmatched to any gene: 7. CDR3 in DNA: TGTGCCAGCAGCGTGCCTAGCGGCCCCACAGATACGCAGTATTTT. It yields the protein CASSVPSGPTDTQYF. Full variable domain (rest looked up from reference TRBV5-5 and TRBJ2-3): DAGVTQSPTHLIKTRGQQVTLRCSPISGHKSVSWYQQVLGQGPQFIFQYYEKEERGRGNFPDRFSARQFPNYSSELNVNALLLGDSALYLCASSVPSGPTDTQYFGPGTRLTVL.

The CDR3 here is CSARGRVVGGAPDTQYF. The CDR3 coding sequence is TGCAGTGCTAGAGGTCGAGTAGTGGGGGGGGCTCCAGATACGCAGTATTTT. This chain joins TRBV20-1 and TRBJ2-3; tentative D call: TRBD2 (7 bases). The CDR3 sequence is 17 residues long. Germline V gene sequence: CDR1 DFQATT, CDR2 SNEGSKA (reference sequence). V lost 1 base to trimming and J lost 4 bases, with 21 bases between them.

This clonotype was detected ten times or more. The chain links TRBV25-1 to TRBJ1-1; D not resolved. Trimming removed 6 bases at V and 0 bases at J, with 8 bases between. In germline, CDR1 is MGHDK, CDR2 SYGVNS. The CDR3 length is 13 residues. The CDR3 sequence is CASRTAMNTEAFF. The CDR3 DNA reads as TGTGCCAGCAGAACAGCGATGAACACTGAAGCTTTCTTT.

This clonotype appeared a few times. The chain combines TRBV12-3 or TRBV12-4 with TRBJ2-1, with 9 bases aligning to TRBD2. Trimming took 5 bases from V and 8 from J; bases not matched to a gene: 13. The CDR3 has 16 residues. The CDR3 DNA is TGTGCCAGCAGTCCCGTAACTAGCGGGTTTGTGTATGAGCAGTTCTTC. This codes for CASSPVTSGFVYEQFF.

This clonotype was seen ten or more times. J is TRBJ1-2 and V is TRBV29-1; D not resolved. V lost 5 bases and J lost 5, with 12 bases in between. This CDR3 is 12 amino acids long. The germline V gene encodes CDR1 SQVTM and CDR2 ANQGSEA. The CDR3 is CSVQTRGYGYTF. The CDR3 region has the DNA TGCAGCGTTCAGACGAGAGGGTATGGCTACACCTTC.

This clonotype was seen ten or more times. V is TRBV7-9 and J is TRBJ2-1; 12 positions agree with TRBD2. The V gene's germline CDR1 is SEHNR and CDR2 FQNEAQ (reference sequence). V dropped 5 bases and J dropped 9; count of bases not matched to a gene: 8. The CDR3 is made up of 15 amino acids. The DNA for the CDR3 is TGTGCCAGCAGCCCAGTGCTAGCGGGAGGGCCTGAGCAGTTCTTC. It is translated as CASSPVLAGGPEQFF. Filled out from reference TRBV7-9 and TRBJ2-1, the complete variable domain reads DTGVSQNPRHKITKRGQNVTFRCDPISEHNRLYWYRQTLGQGPEFLTYFQNEAQLEKSRLLSDRFSAERPKGSFSTLEIQRTEQGDSAMYLCASSPVLAGGPEQFFGPGTRLTVL.

The sample holds a few counts of this clonotype. The V and J genes are TRBV11-2 and TRBJ2-1; 8 bases agree with TRBD2. The CDR3 consists of 20 residues. The germline CDR1 and CDR2 sequences are SGHAT and FQNNGV. V gave up 7 bases and J gave up 1 base; unmatched junction bases: 21. This chain's CDR3 is CASTPHYPGLELISYNEQFF. CDR3 bases: TGTGCCAGCACCCCGCACTACCCGGGACTAGAGTTAATTTCCTACAATGAGCAGTTCTTC.

This clonotype has a handful of counts. The rearrangement links TRBV29-1 to TRBJ2-6; no definite D call. The V gene lost 4 bases and the J gene lost 3 bases, with 7 bases spanning the gap. CDR3 size: 13 residues. Germline CDR1 and CDR2: SQVTM and ANQGSEA. CDR3 residues: CSVGMDGANVLTF. Here the CDR3 DNA reads TGCAGCGTTGGGATGGATGGGGCCAACGTCCTGACTTTC.

This clonotype came up a few times. The gene calls are TRBV20-1 and TRBJ2-7; unclear D gene. CDR1 DFQATT and CDR2 SNEGSKA come from the germline V gene (reference sequence). This CDR3 comprises 10 residues. V lost 5 bases, J lost 4 bases, and 6 bases lay in between. The CDR3 bases are TGCAGTGCTCAAGGTTACGAGCAGTACTTC. Encoded protein: CSAQGYEQYF.

This clonotype has only a few counts. The rearrangement links TRBV20-1 to TRBJ2-7; 7 nucleotides agree with TRBD1. The trim removed 5 bases at V and 5 bases at J, leaving 6 bases unmatched. CDR1 and CDR2 (germline): DFQATT, SNEGSKA (reference sequence). The CDR3 covers 12 residues. The DNA for the CDR3 is TGCAGTGCTGCACAGGGGATGAACGAGCAGTACTTC. It encodes CSAAQGMNEQYF.

V gene TRBV9 combines with J gene TRBJ2-1; TRBD1 matches at 11 bases. V gave up 4 bases and J gave up 0 bases; unmatched junction bases: 6. This CDR3 region has 17 residues. The germline CDR1 and CDR2 sequences are SGDLS and YYNGEE. The CDR3 coding sequence is TGTGCCAGCAGCCGGGACAGGGGGTTCTACTCCTACAATGAGCAGTTCTTC. Its translation is CASSRDRGFYSYNEQFF.

The V call is TRBV29-1, the J call TRBJ2-3; TRBD2 matches 7 bases. Germline V CDR1 and CDR2: SQVTM, ANQGSEA. With V trimmed by 2 bases and J by 0 bases, 5 bases remained unmatched. The CDR3 contains 15 residues. The CDR3 reads CSVETWEGSTDTQYF. The CDR3 DNA follows: TGCAGCGTTGAAACGTGGGAGGGAAGCACAGATACGCAGTATTTT.

This chain joins TRBV20-1 and TRBJ2-1, with D possibly TRBD2 on 6 matching bases. V shed 6 bases and J shed 9 bases, with 12 bases lying between them. The CDR3 is made up of 11 amino acids. Germline V gives CDR1 DFQATT, CDR2 SNEGSKA (reference sequence). The CDR3 protein is CSAGWGVEQFF. The CDR3 DNA follows: TGCAGTGCCGGTTGGGGGGTTGAGCAGTTCTTC.

This clonotype appeared once. The chain couples TRBV28 to TRBJ2-5; D is undetermined. Trimming left V 1 base short and J 0 bases short, with 3 bases between. Germline-derived CDR1 and CDR2 are MDHEN and SYDVKM. CDR3 size: 13 residues. CDR3 coding DNA: TGTGCCAGCAGTTTATTTTACCAAGAGACCCAGTACTTC. The encoded protein is CASSLFYQETQYF.